The present TCR beta chain was sequenced within a study of cytomegalovirus exposure and HLA in healthy donors. Study in general: Both the 120 or so validation repertoires and the approximately 700 first-cohort repertoires used the same platform, as reported by a later analysis.

Sequencing was performed with immunoSEQ multiplex PCR; in TCRdb, only in-frame clones are kept and a portion is missing. The table records 260,000 or so clones, roughly 88% of them present only once. The CDR3 covers 15 residues. Germline V CDR1 and CDR2: SGHRS, YFSETQ. V dropped 0 bases and J dropped 1; count of bases not matched to a gene: 3. This TCR was sampled from a woman aged 25 to 39 in good health and CMV-seronegative. The rearrangement links TRBV5-1 to TRBJ1-1; 7 positions agree with TRBD1. Sequenced sample: PBMCs. CDR3 sequence reads: CASSLGTGTNTEAFF. The CDR3 bases are TGCGCCAGCAGCTTGGGGACAGGCACGAACACTGAAGCTTTCTTT.